This TCR beta chain comes out of a study of Graves' ophthalmopathy and Graves' hyperthyroidism. The authors amplified TCR beta CDR3 regions from RNA transcripts. A first-round RT-PCR used HTBI primers, followed by a second-round multiplex PCR. MiXCR was run by TCRdb on the multiplex PCR reads, yielding one entry per CDR3 protein. The sample has hundreds of thousands of distinct CDR3 sequences; roughly two fifths are singletons. Orbital computed tomography, together with clinical symptoms, serum thyroxine, TRAb and thyroid ultrasound, was used for diagnosis. This clonotype was seen ten or more times. Its specificity is not known. The germline V and J ends were trimmed by 6 bases and 0 bases, with 12 bases remaining between them. Per germline, CDR1 DFQATT and CDR2 SNEGSKA (reference sequence). This CDR3 region has 14 residues. Study-level results: Ophthalmopathy progression cases were predicted by the model with 55% to 71% sensitivity and 72% to 85% specificity.

This receptor was obtained from an adult man with Graves' ophthalmopathy. V usage is TRBV20-1 and J usage is TRBJ1-3; D unresolved. Sequencing used peripheral blood. DNA of the CDR3: TGCAGTGCCCTGGAAATAAACTCTGGAAACACCATATATTTT. Its protein product is CSALEINSGNTIYF.